The T cell receptor (beta chain) under discussion was sequenced for a study of blood T cell repertoires in COVID-19. Study in general: Samples taken during acute and convalescent COVID-19 were collected in the United States, Italy and Spain.

One Seattle source followed patients from active infection through their disease course. Original analysis: Amplification of reference gene primers was used by the study to estimate nucleated cell counts. Only in-frame clones appear in the TCRdb table, and some are missing; sequencing was by immunoSEQ multiplex PCR. That table furnishes V, J and clone size, whereas the DNA furnished D and trimming. The table shows some 160,000 clones, with around nine tenths occurring only once. CDR3 length equals 14 residues. V gave up 0 bases and J gave up 7 bases; unmatched junction bases: 3. CDR1 and CDR2 (germline): KGHSH, LQKENI.

This rearrangement joins TRBV18 to TRBJ1-2; 9 bases fit TRBD1. Sequenced: peripheral blood. The clonotype comes from a woman over 75 with COVID-19, enrolled during active disease. The CDR3 is CASSPPGQGGGYTF. The CDR3 bases are TGTGCCAGCTCACCACCGGGACAGGGTGGTGGCTACACCTTC.